This T cell receptor (beta chain) is from a study of read filtering for tumor transcriptome and immune sequencing. Study background: Revised staging placed under ten patients in R-ISS I, roughly 17 in II, more than 5 in III. After DNase treatment, RNA was made into whole-transcriptome libraries.

This library used roughly 400 ng RNA and molecular barcoded adaptors spanning alpha/delta and beta/gamma chains. One entry per CDR3 protein, called by TCRdb with MiXCR from the reads. The sample consists of 39,000 or so distinct CDR3 sequences, 13% of them appearing once. Turning to this clonotype: No antigen is known for it. A much larger clone differs by one base, so this may be a read error.

General study findings and limits: Correlation between methods rose after single-read clonotypes were removed. About four fifths of IR-seq clonotypes had a single read, yet these held approximately 4% of reads.

Looked up from germline, CDR1 is MDHEN and CDR2 is SYDVKM. The CDR3 runs to 16 residues. The sequence derives from a donor aged 40 or over with multiple myeloma. V usage is TRBV28 and J usage is TRBJ2-7; the match to TRBD2 covers 11 bases. Specimen: a population of CD138-negative cells sorted from bone marrow. The DNA of the CDR3 is TGTGCCACCAGTTTAGCCACTAGCGGGAGTACTTACGAGCAGTACTTC. Protein sequence: CATSLATSGSTYEQYF.